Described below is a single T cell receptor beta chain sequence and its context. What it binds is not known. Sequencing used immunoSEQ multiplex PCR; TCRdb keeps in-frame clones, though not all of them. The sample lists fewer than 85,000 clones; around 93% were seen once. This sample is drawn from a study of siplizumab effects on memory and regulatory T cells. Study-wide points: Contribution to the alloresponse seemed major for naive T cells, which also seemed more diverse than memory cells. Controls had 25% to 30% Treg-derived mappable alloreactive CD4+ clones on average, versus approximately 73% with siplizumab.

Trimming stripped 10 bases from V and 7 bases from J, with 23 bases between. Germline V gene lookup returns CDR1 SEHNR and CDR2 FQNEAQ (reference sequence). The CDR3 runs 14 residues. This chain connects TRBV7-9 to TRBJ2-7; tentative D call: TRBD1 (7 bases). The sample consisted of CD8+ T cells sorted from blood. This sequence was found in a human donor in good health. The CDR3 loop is CAILLPGGPEEQYF. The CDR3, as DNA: TGTGCCATCCTCCTACCAGGGGGGCCGGAGGAGCAGTACTTC.